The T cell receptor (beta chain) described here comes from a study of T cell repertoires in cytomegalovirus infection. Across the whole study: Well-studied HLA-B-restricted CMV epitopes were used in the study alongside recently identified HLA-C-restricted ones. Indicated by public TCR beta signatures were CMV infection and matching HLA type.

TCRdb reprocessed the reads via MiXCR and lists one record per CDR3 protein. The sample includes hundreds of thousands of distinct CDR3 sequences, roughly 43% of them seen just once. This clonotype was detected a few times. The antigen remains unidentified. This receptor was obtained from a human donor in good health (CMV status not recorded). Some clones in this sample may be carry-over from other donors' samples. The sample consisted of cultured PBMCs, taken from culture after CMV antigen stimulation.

The CDR3 loop reads CASSEGLAADTQYF. As DNA, the CDR3 is TGTGCCAGCAGTGAAGGTCTAGCCGCAGATACGCAGTATTTT. J is TRBJ2-3 and V is TRBV2, with a weak D call TRBD2 (5 bases). The CDR3 extends over 14 amino acids. CDR1 SNHLY and CDR2 FYNNEI come from the germline V gene. V was pared by 1 base and J by 4 bases, with 9 bases between.